This entry features one TCR beta chain sequence. Researchers built TCR beta cDNA using 5'RACE template switching with UMIs. Following a re-call of the 5' RACE reads, TCRdb has one entry per CDR3 protein and lacks DNA. The sample shows 400,000 to 550,000 distinct CDR3 sequences, and under 7.5% sits with its ten largest clones. This CDR3 spans 14 amino acids. These data originate in a study of T cells expressing NK-cell markers. Across the whole study: Seropositivity for HCMV was found in seven of the eight sequenced donors, with one seronegative.

Source material: blood T cells: a sorted CD56 or NKG2C T cell subset, CD4+ or CD8+ T cells, or bulk PBMC T cells (not recorded which). The V gene is TRBV12-3 or TRBV12-4, the J gene TRBJ2-5; checking the TCRdb D call of TRBD1 is not possible without DNA. The clonotype comes from a woman aged 18-70 years in good health. The CDR3 sequence is CASSSGPTHWSQYF.